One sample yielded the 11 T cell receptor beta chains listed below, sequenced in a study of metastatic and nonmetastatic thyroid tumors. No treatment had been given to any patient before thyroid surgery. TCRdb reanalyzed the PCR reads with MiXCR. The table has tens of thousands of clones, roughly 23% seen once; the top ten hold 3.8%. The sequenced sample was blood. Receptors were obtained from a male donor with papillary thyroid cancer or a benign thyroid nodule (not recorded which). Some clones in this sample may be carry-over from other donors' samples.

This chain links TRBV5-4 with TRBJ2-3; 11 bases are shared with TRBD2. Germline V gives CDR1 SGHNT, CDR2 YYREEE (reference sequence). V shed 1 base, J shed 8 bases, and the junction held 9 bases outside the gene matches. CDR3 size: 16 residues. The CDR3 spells CASSLFSGRAGGTQYF. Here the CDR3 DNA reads TGTGCCAGCAGCTTGTTTAGCGGGAGGGCGGGAGGTACGCAGTATTTT.

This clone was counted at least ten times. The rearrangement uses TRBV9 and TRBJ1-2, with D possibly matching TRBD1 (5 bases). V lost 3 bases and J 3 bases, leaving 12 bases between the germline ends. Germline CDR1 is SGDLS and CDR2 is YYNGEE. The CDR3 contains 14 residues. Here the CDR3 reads CASSAGTDYYGYTF. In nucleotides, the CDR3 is TGTGCCAGCAGCGCCGGGACTGATTACTATGGCTACACCTTC.

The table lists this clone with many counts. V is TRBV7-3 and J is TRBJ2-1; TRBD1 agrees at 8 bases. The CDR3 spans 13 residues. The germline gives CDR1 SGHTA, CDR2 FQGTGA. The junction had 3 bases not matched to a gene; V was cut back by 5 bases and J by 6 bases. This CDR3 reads CASSVGQGNEQFF. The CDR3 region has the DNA TGTGCCAGCAGCGTAGGACAGGGCAATGAGCAGTTCTTC.

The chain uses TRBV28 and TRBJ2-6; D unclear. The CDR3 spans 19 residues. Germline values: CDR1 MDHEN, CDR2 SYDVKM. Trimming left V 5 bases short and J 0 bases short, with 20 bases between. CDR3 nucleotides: TGTGCCAGCAGTAGCGCTCAAGGTCTACGTCTCTCTGGGGCCAACGTCCTGACTTTC. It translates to CASSSAQGLRLSGANVLTF.

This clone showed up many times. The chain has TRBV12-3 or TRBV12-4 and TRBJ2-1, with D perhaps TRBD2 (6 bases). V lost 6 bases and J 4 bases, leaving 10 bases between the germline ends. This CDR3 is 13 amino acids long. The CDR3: CASRRGGYNEQFF. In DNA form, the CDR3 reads TGTGCCAGCAGGCGGGGAGGTTACAATGAGCAGTTCTTC.

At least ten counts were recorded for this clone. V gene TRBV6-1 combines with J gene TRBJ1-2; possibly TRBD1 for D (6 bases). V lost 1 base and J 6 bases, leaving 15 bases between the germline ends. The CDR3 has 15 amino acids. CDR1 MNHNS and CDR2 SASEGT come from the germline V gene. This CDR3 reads CASSEGETGLNGYTF. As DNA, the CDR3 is TGTGCCAGCAGTGAAGGGGAGACAGGTTTAAATGGCTACACCTTC.

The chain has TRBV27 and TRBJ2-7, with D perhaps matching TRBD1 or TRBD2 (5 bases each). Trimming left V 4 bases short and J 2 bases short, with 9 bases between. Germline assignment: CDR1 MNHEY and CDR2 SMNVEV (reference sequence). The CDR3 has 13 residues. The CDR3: CASSYQGAYEQYF. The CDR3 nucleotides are TGTGCCAGCAGTTATCAGGGAGCCTACGAGCAGTACTTC.

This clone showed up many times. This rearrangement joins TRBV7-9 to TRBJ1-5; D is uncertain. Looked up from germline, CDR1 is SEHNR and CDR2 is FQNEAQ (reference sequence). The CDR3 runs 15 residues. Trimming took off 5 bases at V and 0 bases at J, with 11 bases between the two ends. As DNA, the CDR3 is TGTGCCAGCAGCCGCGCGGGGTCTAGCAATCAGCCCCAGCATTTT. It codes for CASSRAGSSNQPQHF. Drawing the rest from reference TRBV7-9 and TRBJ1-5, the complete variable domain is DTGVSQNPRHKITKRGQNVTFRCDPISEHNRLYWYRQTLGQGPEFLTYFQNEAQLEKSRLLSDRFSAERPKGSFSTLEIQRTEQGDSAMYLCASSRAGSSNQPQHFGDGTRLSIL.

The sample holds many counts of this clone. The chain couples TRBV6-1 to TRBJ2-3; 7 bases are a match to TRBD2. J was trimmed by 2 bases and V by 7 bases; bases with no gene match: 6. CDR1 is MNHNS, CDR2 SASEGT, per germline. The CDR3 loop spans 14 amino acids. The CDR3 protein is CASTAAGPTDTQYF. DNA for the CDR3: TGTGCCAGCACAGCAGCGGGACCCACAGATACGCAGTATTTT.

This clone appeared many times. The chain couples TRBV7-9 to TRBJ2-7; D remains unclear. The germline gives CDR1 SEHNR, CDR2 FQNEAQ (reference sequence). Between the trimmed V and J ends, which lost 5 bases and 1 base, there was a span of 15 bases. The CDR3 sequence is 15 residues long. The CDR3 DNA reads TGTGCCAGCAGCACTACGGGTGGCAGATCCTACGAGCAGTACTTC. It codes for CASSTTGGRSYEQYF.

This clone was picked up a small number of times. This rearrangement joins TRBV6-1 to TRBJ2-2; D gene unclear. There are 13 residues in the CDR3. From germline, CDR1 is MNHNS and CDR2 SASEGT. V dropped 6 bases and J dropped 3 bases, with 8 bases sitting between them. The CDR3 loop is CASSGRDTGELFF. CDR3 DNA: TGTGCCAGCAGCGGCCGTGACACCGGGGAGCTGTTTTTT.